This T cell receptor beta chain is drawn from a study of Graves' ophthalmopathy and Graves' hyperthyroidism. Study results and caveats: Blood also held most thyroid clonotypes expanded above 0.001 frequency.

The study recruited hyperthyroidism patients aged 18 to 65 who were newly diagnosed, under 2 months' duration. Investigators amplified TCR beta CDR3 regions from RNA transcripts. HTBI-primed first-round RT-PCR preceded second-round multiplex PCR. TCRdb reprocessed the multiplex PCR reads via MiXCR and lists one record per CDR3 protein. The table has about 1.1 million distinct CDR3 sequences, less than 45% seen once. Worth noting for this clonotype: Its antigen remains unidentified.

Germline assignment: CDR1 SGHTS and CDR2 YDEGEE. Trimming cost V 4 bases and J 1 base, with 14 bases left between them. CDR3 length equals 15 residues. V is TRBV5-8 and J is TRBJ1-2; TRBD1 is a possible D gene (6 bases). The receptor was derived from an adult man with Graves' hyperthyroidism. The sample was peripheral blood or thyroid tissue (not recorded which). Here the CDR3 reads CASSGEDSDNYGYTF. The CDR3 DNA reads as TGTGCCAGCAGCGGCGAGGACAGTGATAACTATGGCTACACCTTC. Full variable domain (outside the CDR3, taken from reference TRBV5-8 and TRBJ1-2): EAGVTQSPTHLIKTRGQQATLRCSPISGHTSVYWYQQALGLGLQFLLWYDEGEERNRGNFPPRFSGRQFPNYSSELNVNALELEDSALYLCASSGEDSDNYGYTFGSGTRLTVV.